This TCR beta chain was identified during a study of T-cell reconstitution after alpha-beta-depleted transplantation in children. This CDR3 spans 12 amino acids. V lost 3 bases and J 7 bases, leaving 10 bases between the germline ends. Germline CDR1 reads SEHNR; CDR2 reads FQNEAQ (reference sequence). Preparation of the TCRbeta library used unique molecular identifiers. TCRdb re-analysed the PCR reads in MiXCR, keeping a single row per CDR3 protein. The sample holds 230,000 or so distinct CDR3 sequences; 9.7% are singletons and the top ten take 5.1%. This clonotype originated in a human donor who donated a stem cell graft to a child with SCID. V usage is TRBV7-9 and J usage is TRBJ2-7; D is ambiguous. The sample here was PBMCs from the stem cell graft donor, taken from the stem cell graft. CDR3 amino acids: CASSFMTAEQYF. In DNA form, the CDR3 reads TGTGCCAGCAGCTTTATGACCGCTGAGCAGTACTTC.